This T cell receptor (beta chain) was documented in a study of blood T cells in healthy people across ages (dated by TCRdb to about 2015). The study in broad terms: In model experiments, template switching captured roughly one uniquely barcoded TCR beta cDNA molecule for every two T cells. Age-related changes in TCR beta repertoire diversity were measured in the study by deep sequencing normalized with unique cDNA molecular identifiers. Four age groups were formed from the donors: young (average about 15 years), middle-aged (approximately 40), aged (62) and long-lived (roughly 81). Two additional independent replicas of 1 million unique cDNA reads from the same blood draw were analyzed for two donors (one aged 18 to 30 and one aged 80 or older). Points the paper makes about the study in general: Observed TCR beta diversity correlated strongly with the percentage of naive T cells measured by flow cytometry. Observed TCR beta diversity per million T cells fell roughly linearly with age, and a significant reduction was already apparent by age roughly 40. Compared with the aged group, the long-lived group had more naive CD4+ T cells, fewer expanded clones and increased TCR diversity, suggesting age selection. Total diversity estimates from one million sequenced T cells were considered lower bounds and underestimates. Because donor CMV infection status was unknown, age-related changes in expanded clonotypes were potentially confounded. Because profiling used bulk unsorted PBMCs, naive and antigen-experienced compartments could not be compared conclusively.

Receptor amplification or capture employed 5' RACE. Sequencing used an Illumina HiSeq 2500. A second PCR of roughly 7 to 11 cycles was performed with a sample-barcoded 5' primer and a J-beta primer mix. A unique molecular identifier was introduced onto each TCR beta cDNA molecule by a template-switch 5' adaptor carrying 12 random nucleotides. Each sample yielded at least 2.5 million CDR3-containing paired-end reads. The Mint cDNA synthesis kit, primed by a TRBC-specific oligonucleotide, was used to synthesize first-strand cDNA from all RNA. Following uracil-DNA glycosylase treatment, all cDNA underwent a first 18-cycle PCR with the universal primers M1SS and BC2_uni_R. Per the original workflow: For normalization, 1 million high-quality reads were randomly selected from each sample, with every read carrying a distinct molecular identifier. Instead of being binned into consensus sequences, reads that shared molecular identifiers were thrown out. MiTCR, set to a Q25 quality threshold and the strictest error-elimination algorithm, was used for CDR3 identification, clonotype clustering and error correction. Lower-bound total TCR beta diversity was estimated with a nonparametric unseen species model using Euler transformation. Starting from the raw public reads, TCRdb applied fastp trimming at Q25, assembled clones with MiXCR and retained in-frame beta chains. Rows are combined by CDR3 protein, so each entry shows the most common genes and DNA. TCRdb's processing, not the study's, gives the V and J calls here. Present in this sample are some 760,000 distinct CDR3 sequences, around a quarter of which were seen just once. The top ten constitute under 4.5% of the sample.

The approximately 41 donors, aged about 6 to 90 years, were systemically healthy Caucasian individuals from Russia. Approximately 10 milliliters of peripheral blood were collected from each donor into EDTA-treated Vacutainer tubes. Ficoll-Paque density-gradient centrifugation was used to isolate PBMCs, with at least 6.5 million obtained per sample. Total RNA, at least 5 micrograms per sample, was extracted from PBMCs with Trizol reagent. For every donor, flow cytometry on a PBMC aliquot measured the percentage of naive CD45RAhigh/CD27high T cells. CDR1 and CDR2, per the germline V gene, are MDHEN and SYDVKM. Including the terminal cysteine and phenylalanine, the CDR3 comprises 15 residues. Here the CDR3 DNA is all that survives: 45 bases in frame from base 1. V loses 8 bases at its end and J loses 4 bases; junction bases beyond the gene matches: 12. With respect to this clonotype: What this receptor recognizes is not known. It has no much larger one-base neighbor in the sample; base qualities were not kept.

The sample also formed part of further work on T cells of mothers and their children. The second study also describes: Nine systemically healthy Caucasian individuals, comprising three mothers and their six children, were included as donors. cDNA synthesis consumed the entire amount of extracted RNA, loaded at around 1.5 ug RNA in each 15 ul reaction. In the second PCR, sample barcodes and 2-4 random nucleotides were introduced via the M1S primer. Each mother yielded over 10 million TCR beta CDR3 reads and each child 2.5 million to 3.5 million reads. Thymic selection similarly shapes TCR recombination output in related and unrelated pairs, with minor effect from inherited differences. Normalized repertoire overlap was always found to be slightly, but never significantly, higher in related mother-child pairs than in unrelated mother-child pairs. With a sensitivity of about 100 clones per million clonotypes, no persistent microchimeric T cell clones were detected. To look for features that set related mother-child pairs apart from unrelated individuals, the researchers ran deep NGS to compare the TCR beta repertoires of mothers and children. On average, the children were approximately 11 +/- 4 years old, while the mothers were about 38 +/- 4 years old. After adapters were ligated using NEBNext reagents, the libraries underwent 100+100 nt paired-end sequencing on an Illumina HiSeq 2000. To avoid cross-contamination, the mother libraries and the child libraries were prepared a month apart and sequenced in separate runs. For each donor, between about 450,000 and 2,300,000 distinct TCR beta clonotypes were identified. Naive TCR beta clonotypes were estimated from low-frequency clonotypes matched to each donor's FACS-determined naive share, without sorting.

The sequenced material came from blood. The sequence came from a boy between 5 and 17 years old in good health. The rearrangement combines TRBV28 with TRBJ1-2; 8 central bases correspond to TRBD1. The CDR3 sequence is CASLESGQAAYGYTF. The nucleotides read TGTGCCAGCCTCGAATCGGGACAGGCTGCCTATGGCTACACCTTC.